Sequencing of this T cell receptor beta chain was carried out in a study of T cell repertoires in cytomegalovirus infection. Study in general: Selection of CMV epitopes for the study included recently identified HLA-C-restricted and well-studied HLA-B-restricted ones.

Each CDR3 protein is one row after TCRdb ran MiXCR on the reads. The data show 700,000 to 900,000 distinct CDR3 sequences, roughly 28% seen once. To note about this clonotype: The antigen remains unidentified.

Findings and limits, study-wide: Carriage of CMV together with the relevant HLA was identifiable through cumulative public TCR beta family frequency.

V lost 3 bases, J lost 1 base, and 7 bases stayed unmatched. Germline values: CDR1 MNHEY, CDR2 SMNVEV (reference sequence). The CDR3 is made up of 16 amino acids. The TCR was taken from a human donor in good health (CMV status not recorded). Some clones in this sample may be carry-over from other donors' samples. The sample here was cultured CD8+ T cells from PBMCs, taken from culture after CMV antigen stimulation. The chain couples TRBV27 to TRBJ1-1, with 8 bases that match TRBD1. For the CDR3, the DNA is TGTGCCAGCAGTTTGAACCCCGGACAGGGGAACACTGAAGCTTTCTTT. This sequence encodes CASSLNPGQGNTEAFF.